The 31 T cell receptor beta chains listed next were all sequenced from one sample in a study of tumor-infiltrating lymphocytes in oesophageal squamous cell carcinoma (dated by TCRdb to the mid-2010s). The library was generated by PCR. The run used an Illumina HiSeq 2000. TCRdb took the public reads, trimmed them with fastp at Q25, ran MiXCR for clone calling and kept in-frame beta chains. Records with the same CDR3 protein are collapsed into one entry carrying the most frequent genes and DNA. The sample table contains about 17,000 distinct CDR3 sequences; only one count was recorded for less than 50% of them. The ten largest clones take up around two fifths of the sample. Sequenced: normal esophageal tissue next to the tumor. All receptors derive from a female donor with esophageal squamous cell carcinoma.

The chain joins TRBV24-1 to TRBJ2-7; D gene uncertain. The V gene lost 3 bases and the J gene lost 0 bases, with 5 bases spanning the gap. The CDR3 is made up of 13 amino acids. Germline CDR1 and CDR2: KGHDR and SFDVKD. CDR3: CATSDTTSYEQYF. CDR3 bases: TGTGCCACCAGTGATACAACCTCCTACGAGCAGTACTTC.

The chain recombines TRBV6-6 with TRBJ2-3; the D gene is possibly TRBD1 (5 bases). The J call may be wrong; the DNA end is better matched by TRBJ1-1. The germline CDR1 and CDR2 sequences are MNHNY and SVGAGI (reference sequence). The CDR3 length is 13 residues. In nucleotides, the CDR3 is TGTGCCAGCAGTTACCAGGGTAGCACTGAAGCTTTCTTT. It codes for CASSYQGSTEAFF.

Many counts were recorded for this clonotype. This chain uses TRBV7-9 with TRBJ2-7, with TRBD2 as a possible D gene (5 bases). The V end was cut by 2 bases, the J end by 5 bases, with 16 bases between. This CDR3 is 15 amino acids long. The germline CDR1 and CDR2 sequences are SEHNR and FQNEAQ (reference sequence). CDR3 DNA: TGTGCCAGCAGCTTAATGCCGGACCCGCGGGACGAGCAGTACTTC. As protein: CASSLMPDPRDEQYF. The whole variable domain, remainder taken from reference TRBV7-9 and TRBJ2-7, is DTGVSQNPRHKITKRGQNVTFRCDPISEHNRLYWYRQTLGQGPEFLTYFQNEAQLEKSRLLSDRFSAERPKGSFSTLEIQRTEQGDSAMYLCASSLMPDPRDEQYFGPGTRLTVT.

The V gene is TRBV28, the J gene TRBJ2-3; D ambiguous. Germline loops: CDR1 MDHEN, CDR2 SYDVKM. Trimming cost V 2 bases and J 1 base, with 7 bases left between them. This CDR3 is 14 amino acids long. For the CDR3, the DNA is TGTGCCAGCAGTTTAAAACTGGGCACAGATACGCAGTATTTT. This encodes CASSLKLGTDTQYF.

The CDR3 nucleotides are TGTGCCAGCAGCTTAGCAGCGGGGAGCACAGATACGCAGTATTTT. Amino acid sequence: CASSLAAGSTDTQYF. The genes are TRBV7-2 and TRBJ2-3; 7 bases line up with TRBD2. There are 15 residues in the CDR3. Germline CDR1 SGHTA, CDR2 FQGNSA. The V and J ends lost 0 bases and 0 bases, in that order; junction bases with no gene match: 0.

The chain recombines TRBV2 with TRBJ1-1; no clear D. This CDR3 is built from 15 residues. CDR1 is SNHLY, CDR2 FYNNEI, per germline. V lost 4 bases and J 5 bases, leaving 17 bases between the germline ends. The CDR3 protein is CASSGAAGVGTEAFF. The DNA of the CDR3 is TGTGCCAGCAGTGGGGCAGCCGGGGTAGGGACTGAAGCTTTCTTT.

This clonotype was observed a few times. This chain joins TRBV6-4 and TRBJ2-7; 11 nucleotides match TRBD2. The tail of the sequence fits TRBJ2-1 better, so the J call may be wrong. The CDR3 totals 16 residues. From germline, CDR1 is MRHNA and CDR2 SNTAGT. The CDR3 spells CASSVKLAGDYNEQFF. As DNA, the CDR3 is TGTGCCAGCAGCGTCAAACTAGCGGGAGACTACAATGAGCAGTTCTTC.

In its sample, this clonotype ranks as medium-sized. The V call is TRBV7-2, the J call TRBJ1-6, with no clear D. CDR1 and CDR2 (germline): SGHTA, FQGNSA. V was pared by 3 bases and J by 8 bases, with 11 bases between. This CDR3 spans 14 amino acids. The CDR3 region has the DNA TGTGCCAGCAGCTTTTATGTGGACGATTCACCCCTCCACTTT. Residues: CASSFYVDDSPLHF.

The chain uses TRBV20-1 and TRBJ2-3; D gene unclear. The J call is doubtful: the DNA matches TRBJ2-5 better. The CDR3 is 12 residues long. CDR1 is DFQATT and CDR2 is SNEGSKA in the germline V gene (reference sequence). Written as DNA, the CDR3 is TGCAGTGCTAGTAAGATCCAAGAGACCCAGTACTTC. It translates to CSASKIQETQYF.

V usage is TRBV7-4 and J usage is TRBJ2-3; no clear D. The germline V and J ends were trimmed by 5 bases and 4 bases, with 16 bases remaining between them. In germline, CDR1 is SGHVT, CDR2 SQSDAQ. This CDR3 has 15 amino acids. DNA for the CDR3: TGTGCCAGCAGCCCGTCTAGTTCCGCCCCAGATACGCAGTATTTT. Its translation: CASSPSSSAPDTQYF.

In its sample, this clonotype ranks as medium-sized. The CDR3 spells CASSLVGQVGYEQYF. The CDR3, as DNA: TGTGCCAGCAGCTTAGTGGGACAGGTAGGCTACGAGCAGTACTTC. V and J are TRBV7-2 and TRBJ2-7; 8 nucleotides align to TRBD1. The J segment lost 3 bases and the V segment lost 1 base, leaving 5 bases of the junction unmatched. The germline V gene has CDR1 SGHTA and CDR2 FQGNSA. The CDR3 is made up of 15 amino acids.

With regard to this clonotype: Mismatch with germline at one junction end may stem from a read error. V is TRBV11-2 and J is TRBJ2-7; D not resolved. CDR3 length equals 13 residues. Germline CDR1 is SGHAT and CDR2 is FQNNGV. In DNA, the CDR3 is TGTGCCAGCAGCTTAGATCTCCTCTACGAGCAGAACTTT. Protein sequence: CASSLDLLYEQNF.

This clonotype has ten or more counts. The CDR3 DNA reads as TGTGCCAGCAGTTATGGACTAGCGGGAGTTGATGCCAATACGCAGTATTTT. Translation gives CASSYGLAGVDANTQYF. V gene TRBV6-1 combines with J gene TRBJ2-3, with 13 bases lining up with TRBD2. V dropped 5 bases and J dropped 7; count of bases not matched to a gene: 12. CDR1 is MNHNS, CDR2 SASEGT, per germline. The CDR3 covers 17 residues.

The V call is TRBV6-1, the J call TRBJ2-1; D is uncertain. V lost 0 bases, J lost 7 bases, and 13 bases lay in between. CDR3 size: 15 residues. The germline CDR1 and CDR2 sequences are MNHNS and SASEGT. The CDR3, as DNA: TGTGCCAGCAGTGAAGCGATCACCTGGAAGAATGAGCAGTTCTTC. This codes for CASSEAITWKNEQFF.

This clonotype was found many times. V is TRBV5-8 and J is TRBJ1-5; TRBD1 aligns across 10 bases. The CDR3 totals 15 residues. Germline V gene sequence: CDR1 SGHTS, CDR2 YDEGEE. The trim removed 3 bases at V and 7 bases at J, leaving 7 bases unmatched. CDR3 amino acids: CASSWEDRGGQPQHF. In DNA form, the CDR3 reads TGTGCCAGCAGCTGGGAGGACAGGGGGGGCCAGCCCCAGCATTTT.

This clonotype was seen at least ten times. A read error may be the cause here, since a much bigger clone is one base away. V usage is TRBV6-2 or TRBV6-3 and J usage is TRBJ2-7, with 9 bases identical to TRBD1. V trimming: 3 bases; J trimming: 7 bases; junction bases outside the gene matches: 16. Germline V gives CDR1 MNHEY, CDR2 SVGEGT. The CDR3 contains 17 residues. DNA of the CDR3: TGTGCCAGCAGTTATAACCGGGACAGGGTTCCTCTGAATGAGCAGTACTTC. Residues: CASSYNRDRVPLNEQYF.

This clonotype has a handful of counts. The chain uses TRBV6-6 and TRBJ2-1; D might be TRBD2 (5 bases). Germline assignment: CDR1 MNHNY and CDR2 SVGAGI (reference sequence). This CDR3 has 16 amino acids. Trimming took off 2 bases at V and 2 bases at J, with 13 bases between the two ends. The CDR3 DNA reads as TGTGCCAGCAGTTACGGGGAGAGTGCTACCTACAATGAGCAGTTCTTC. Encoded protein: CASSYGESATYNEQFF.

V is TRBV5-4 and J is TRBJ2-2; the match to TRBD2 covers 9 bases. Germline V gives CDR1 SGHNT, CDR2 YYREEE (reference sequence). The CDR3 contains 16 residues. With 3 bases clipped from V and 1 base from J, the junction kept 4 bases outside the gene matches. The CDR3 region is CASSSLLAGNTGELFF. The DNA for the CDR3 is TGTGCCAGCAGCTCATTACTAGCGGGGAACACCGGGGAGCTGTTTTTT.

The chain couples TRBV6-2 or TRBV6-3 to TRBJ2-3; 11 nucleotides align to TRBD2. The last part of the DNA fits TRBJ2-1 better; the J call may be wrong. The CDR3 is made up of 15 amino acids. The germline V gene encodes CDR1 MNHEY and CDR2 SVGEGT. CDR3 in DNA: TGTGCCAGCAGCCCCGGGACTAGCGGCTACAATGAGCAGTTCTTC. Translation gives CASSPGTSGYNEQFF.

This clonotype was counted many times. The rearrangement uses TRBV2 and TRBJ2-1; D possibly corresponds to TRBD2 (5 bases). Trimming removed 3 bases from V and 4 bases from J, with 10 bases in between. The CDR3 is 14 residues long. The germline gives CDR1 SNHLY, CDR2 FYNNEI. The CDR3 reads CASSELAQYNEQFF. The DNA for the CDR3 is TGTGCCAGCAGTGAGCTAGCTCAGTACAATGAGCAGTTCTTC. Filled out from reference TRBV2 and TRBJ2-1, the complete variable domain reads EPEVTQTPSHQVTQMGQEVILRCVPISNHLYFYWYRQILGQKVEFLVSFYNNEISEKSEIFDDQFSVERPDGSNFTLKIRSTKLEDSAMYFCASSELAQYNEQFFGPGTRLTVL.

Many counts were recorded for this clonotype. This chain links TRBV27 with TRBJ1-6; no clear D. The CDR3 runs 14 residues. Per germline, CDR1 MNHEY and CDR2 SMNVEV (reference sequence). V was trimmed by 5 bases and J by 1 base, leaving 6 bases between them. In DNA form, the CDR3 reads TGTGCCAGCAGTCGGGGTTCCTATAATTCACCCCTCCACTTT. Protein product: CASSRGSYNSPLHF.

This clonotype was detected only once. The chain uses TRBV7-3 and TRBJ2-5, with D unclear. CDR3 length: 13 residues. The germline V gene encodes CDR1 SGHTA and CDR2 FQGTGA. V shed 5 bases and J shed 4 bases, with 11 bases lying between them. As DNA, the CDR3 is TGTGCCAGCAGCCCCGACGGTGGAGAGACCCAGTACTTC. Translated, it gives CASSPDGGETQYF.

A remark on this clonotype: This CDR3 fails to terminate in the conserved phenylalanine or tryptophan, so it likely reflects a read error. No DNA is shown, since the ends of the CDR3 on it are uncertain; the CDR3 is the one TCRdb lists. The genes are TRBV6-2 or TRBV6-3 and TRBJ2-6; TRBD2 is taken as the D call from the table, unchecked against the DNA. The CDR3 is made up of 17 amino acids, end residues included. Germline assignment: CDR1 MNHEY and CDR2 SVGEGT. CDR3: CASSYSGGDNSPLHFGN.

Remarks on this clonotype: In this CDR3 the conserved last residue, phenylalanine or tryptophan, is missing, so a read error is likely. It is unclear where the CDR3 begins or ends on the DNA, so no DNA is shown, and the CDR3 is as TCRdb lists it. The chain employs TRBV5-6 and TRBJ1-6; no check of the table's D call, TRBD1, against the DNA was made. CDR1 SGHDT and CDR2 YYEEEE come from the germline V gene. The CDR3 has 15 amino acids, counting both end residues. The chain's CDR3 is CASSWATVFEQYFGA.

This clonotype appeared a single time. This rearrangement joins TRBV7-3 to TRBJ1-1, with D hard to call. Germline assignment: CDR1 SGHTA and CDR2 FQGTGA. V was shortened by 2 bases and J by 5 bases, with 9 bases between the two germline ends. CDR3 length equals 13 residues. The CDR3 protein is CASSLDARTEAFF. The CDR3 bases are TGTGCCAGCAGCTTAGATGCACGTACTGAAGCTTTCTTT.

The chain recombines TRBV7-6 with TRBJ1-2; D remains unclear. The length of the CDR3 is 15 residues. Trimming took 7 bases from V and 4 from J, leaving 19 bases between them. CDR1 is SGHVS and CDR2 is FNYEAQ in the germline V gene. The CDR3 nucleotides read TGTGCCAGCACCCCGGGGTTGTCGCGGGGCTATGGCTACACCTTC. Translating gives CASTPGLSRGYGYTF.

V usage is TRBV6-2 or TRBV6-3 and J usage is TRBJ2-5; 11 nucleotides line up with TRBD2. CDR1 is MNHEY and CDR2 is SVGEGT in the germline V gene. Germline trimming cut 5 bases from V and 2 bases from J; bases unmatched to any gene: 4. CDR3 length: 15 amino acids. The CDR3: CASSVRLAGQETQYF. The CDR3 DNA follows: TGTGCCAGCAGTGTCCGACTAGCGGGGCAAGAGACCCAGTACTTC.

In this sample, this clonotype is medium-sized (0.01 to 0.1%). This chain joins TRBV6-1 and TRBJ2-4; tentative D call: TRBD2 (6 bases). In germline, CDR1 is MNHNS, CDR2 SASEGT. The CDR3 covers 16 residues. The V end lost 6 bases, the J end lost 5 bases, and 20 bases lay between the germline ends. The CDR3 loop is CASSKSGTPSENIQYF. The CDR3 region has the DNA TGTGCCAGCAGCAAATCGGGGACTCCGTCGGAAAACATTCAGTACTTC.

V usage is TRBV24-1 and J usage is TRBJ2-5; D could derive from TRBD1 or TRBD2 (5 bases each). Germline V gene sequence: CDR1 KGHDR, CDR2 SFDVKD. V dropped 4 bases and J dropped 5 bases, with 13 bases sitting between them. This CDR3 is built from 14 residues. The CDR3: CATSETGTWETQYF. The CDR3 DNA reads as TGTGCCACCAGTGAGACTGGGACGTGGGAGACCCAGTACTTC.

The gene calls are TRBV9 and TRBJ2-3; D remains ambiguous. The J call could be wrong; TRBJ2-7 is a better fit for the DNA end. In germline, CDR1 is SGDLS, CDR2 YYNGEE. This CDR3 is built from 14 residues. The DNA for the CDR3 is TGTGCCAGCAGCGTAGCGCAGCACCAGGAAGAGCAGTACTTC. Its translation: CASSVAQHQEEQYF.

The chain is built from TRBV7-2 and TRBJ1-1, with D perhaps TRBD1 (5 bases). Germline CDR1 SGHTA, CDR2 FQGNSA. V was pared by 2 bases and J by 7 bases, with 11 bases between. The CDR3 runs 13 residues. The CDR3 here is CASSLRGRYEAFF. DNA for the CDR3: TGTGCCAGCAGCTTACGGGGACGTTATGAAGCTTTCTTT. The complete variable domain, with remaining parts taken from reference TRBV7-2 and TRBJ1-1, reads GAGVSQSPSNKVTEKGKDVELRCDPISGHTALYWYRQSLGQGLEFLIYFQGNSAPDKSGLPSDRFSAERTGGSVSTLTIQRTQQEDSAVYLCASSLRGRYEAFFGQGTRLTVV.